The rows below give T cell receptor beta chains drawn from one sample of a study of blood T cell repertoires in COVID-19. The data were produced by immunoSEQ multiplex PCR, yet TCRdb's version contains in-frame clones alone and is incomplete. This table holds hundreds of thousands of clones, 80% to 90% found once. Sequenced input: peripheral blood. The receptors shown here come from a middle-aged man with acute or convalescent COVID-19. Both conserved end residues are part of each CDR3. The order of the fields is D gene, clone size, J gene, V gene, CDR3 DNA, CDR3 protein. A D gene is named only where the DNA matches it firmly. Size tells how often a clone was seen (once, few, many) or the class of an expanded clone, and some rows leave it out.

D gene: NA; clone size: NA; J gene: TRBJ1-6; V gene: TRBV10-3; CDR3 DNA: TGTGCCATCAGTGAAGGGTTAGGGGCACCCCTCCACTTT; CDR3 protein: CAISEGLGAPLHF
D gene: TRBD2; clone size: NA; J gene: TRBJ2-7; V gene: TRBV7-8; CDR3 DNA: TGTGCCAGCAACGAGCCTGGGGGGGGAGGCGAGCAGTACTTC; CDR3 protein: CASNEPGGGGEQYF
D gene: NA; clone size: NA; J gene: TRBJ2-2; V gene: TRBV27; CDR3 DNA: TGTGCCAGCAGTACCCAGGACACGAACACCGGGGAGCTGTTTTTT; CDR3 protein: CASSTQDTNTGELFF
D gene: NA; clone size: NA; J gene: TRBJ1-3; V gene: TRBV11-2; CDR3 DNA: TGTGCCAGCAGCTTAGACGGTCAGGGGTGGGTCACCATATATTTT; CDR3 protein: CASSLDGQGWVTIYF
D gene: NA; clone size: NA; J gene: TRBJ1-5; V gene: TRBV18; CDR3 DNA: TGTGCCAGCTCGGAGGGGTATAGCAATCAGCCCCAGCATTTT; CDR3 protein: CASSEGYSNQPQHF
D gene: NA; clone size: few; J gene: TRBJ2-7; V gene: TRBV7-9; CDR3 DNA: TGTGCCAGCAGCTCAAAGACAGCCAACCCCTACGAGCAGTACTTC; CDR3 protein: CASSSKTANPYEQYF
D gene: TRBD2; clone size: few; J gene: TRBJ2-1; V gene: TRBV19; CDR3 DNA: TGTGCCAGTAGTATAGTGACTAGCGGGGTTATATTGAATGAGCAGTTCTTC; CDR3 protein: CASSIVTSGVILNEQFF
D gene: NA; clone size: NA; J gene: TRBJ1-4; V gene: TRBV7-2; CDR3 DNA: TGTGCCAGCAGCTTGGCAGCTAATGAAAAACTGTTTTTT; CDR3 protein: CASSLAANEKLFF
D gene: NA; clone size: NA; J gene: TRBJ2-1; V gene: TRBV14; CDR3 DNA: TGTGCCAGCAGCCAATTCAGGAATGAGCAGTTCTTC; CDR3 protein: CASSQFRNEQFF
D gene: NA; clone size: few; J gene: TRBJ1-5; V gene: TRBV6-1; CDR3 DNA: TGTGCCAGCAGTGAAGCGGTCGAGAGTCAGCCCCAGCATTTT; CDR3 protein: CASSEAVESQPQHF
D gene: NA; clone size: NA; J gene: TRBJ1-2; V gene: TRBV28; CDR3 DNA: TGTGCCAGCAGTTTGAAGGGTAGCGGGTATGGCTACACCTTC; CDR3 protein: CASSLKGSGYGYTF
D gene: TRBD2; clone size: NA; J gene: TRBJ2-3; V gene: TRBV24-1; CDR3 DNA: TGTGCCACCAGTGATTCGACTAGCGGGGGCACAACAGATACGCAGTATTTT; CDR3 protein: CATSDSTSGGTTDTQYF
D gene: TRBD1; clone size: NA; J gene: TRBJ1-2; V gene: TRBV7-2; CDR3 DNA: TGTGCCAGCAGCCACCCCGGAGAGGGGGCCCCTCATGGGGGCTACACCTTC; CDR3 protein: CASSHPGEGAPHGGYTF
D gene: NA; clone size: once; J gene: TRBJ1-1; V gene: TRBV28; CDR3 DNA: TGTGCCAGCAGTCCAGAAACAGGGATGAACACTGAAGCTTTCTTT; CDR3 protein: CASSPETGMNTEAFF
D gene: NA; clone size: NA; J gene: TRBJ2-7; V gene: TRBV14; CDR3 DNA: TGTGCCAGCAGCCCAGGAGGCTACGAGCAGTACTTC; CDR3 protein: CASSPGGYEQYF
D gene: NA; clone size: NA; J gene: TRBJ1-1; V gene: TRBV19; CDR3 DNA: TGTGCCAGTTTCTCCAGGCGAGGGAAGAACACTGAAGCTTTCTTT; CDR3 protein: CASFSRRGKNTEAFF
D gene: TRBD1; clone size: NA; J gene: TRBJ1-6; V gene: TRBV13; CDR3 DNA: TGTGCCAGCAGTTATACAGGGGGAACTTCACCCCTCCACTTT; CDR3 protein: CASSYTGGTSPLHF
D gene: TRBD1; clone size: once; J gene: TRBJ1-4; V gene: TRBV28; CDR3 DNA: TGTGCCAGCAGTCCGCCGGGACAGGGGTATGAAAAACTGTTTTTT; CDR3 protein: CASSPPGQGYEKLFF
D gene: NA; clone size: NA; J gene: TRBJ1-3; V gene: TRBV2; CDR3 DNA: TGTGCCAGCAGTACAGGGACCTATACTGGAAACACCATATATTTT; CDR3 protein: CASSTGTYTGNTIYF
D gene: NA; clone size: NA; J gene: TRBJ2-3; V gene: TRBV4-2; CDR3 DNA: TGTGCCAGCAGCCTTTACCGGGACTCTAACACAGATACGCAGTATTTT; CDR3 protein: CASSLYRDSNTDTQYF
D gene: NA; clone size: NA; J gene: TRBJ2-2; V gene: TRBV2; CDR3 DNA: TGTGCCAGCATCCCAGGGTACACCGGGGAGCTGTTTTTT; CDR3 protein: CASIPGYTGELFF
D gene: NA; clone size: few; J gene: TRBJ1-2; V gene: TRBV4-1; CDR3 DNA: TGCGCCAGCAGCCAAGATAACAGCTATGGCTACACCTTC; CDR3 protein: CASSQDNSYGYTF
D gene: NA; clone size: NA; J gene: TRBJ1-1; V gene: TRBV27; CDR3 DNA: TGTGCCAGCAGTGGACAACCCGGAACTGAAGCTTTCTTT; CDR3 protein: CASSGQPGTEAFF
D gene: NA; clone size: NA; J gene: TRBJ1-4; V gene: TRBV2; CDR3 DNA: TGTGCCAGCAGCGAACCGGGATCAATAGGTGGAAATGAAAAACTGTTTTTT; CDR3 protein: CASSEPGSIGGNEKLFF
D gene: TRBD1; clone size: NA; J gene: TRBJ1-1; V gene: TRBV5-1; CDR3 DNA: TGCGCCAGCAGCTTGGGCCAACAGGGGCCGAGGAACACTGAAGCTTTCTTT; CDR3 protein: CASSLGQQGPRNTEAFF
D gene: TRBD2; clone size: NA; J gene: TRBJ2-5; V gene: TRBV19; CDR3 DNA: TGTGCCAGTAGTGAAATAGCGGGAGGTCAAGAGACCCAGTACTTC; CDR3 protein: CASSEIAGGQETQYF
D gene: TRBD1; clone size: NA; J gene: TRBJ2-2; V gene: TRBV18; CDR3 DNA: TGTGCCAGCTCACACGGGACAGGGGGCACCGGGGAGCTGTTTTTT; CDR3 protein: CASSHGTGGTGELFF
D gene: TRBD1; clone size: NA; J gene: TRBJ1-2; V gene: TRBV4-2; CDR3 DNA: TGTGCCAGCAGCCAACAGTTGACAGGGGGTTTAGGTGGCTACACCTTC; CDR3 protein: CASSQQLTGGLGGYTF
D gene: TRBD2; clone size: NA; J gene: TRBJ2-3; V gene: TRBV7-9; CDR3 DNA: TGTGCCAGCAGCTTAGGGGGACTAGTCACAGATACGCAGTATTTT; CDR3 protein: CASSLGGLVTDTQYF
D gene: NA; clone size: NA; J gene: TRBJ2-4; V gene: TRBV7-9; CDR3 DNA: TGTGCCAGCAGCTTAGGACAGTTTCTAGCCAAAAACATTCAGTACTTC; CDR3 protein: CASSLGQFLAKNIQYF
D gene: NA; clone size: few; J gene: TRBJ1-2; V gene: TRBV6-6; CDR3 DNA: TGTGCCAGCAGTTATGGTCTGGCGGATGACTATGGCTACACCTTC; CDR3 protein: CASSYGLADDYGYTF
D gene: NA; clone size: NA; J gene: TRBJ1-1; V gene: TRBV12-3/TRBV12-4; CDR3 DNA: TGTGCCAGCAGGACTACCGGGACATCGGAAGCTTTCTTT; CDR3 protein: CASRTTGTSEAFF
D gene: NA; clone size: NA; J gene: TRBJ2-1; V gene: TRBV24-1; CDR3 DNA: TGTGCCACCAGTGGGGACAACTACAATGAGCAGTTCTTC; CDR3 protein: CATSGDNYNEQFF
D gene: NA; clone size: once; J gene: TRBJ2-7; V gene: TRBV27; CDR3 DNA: TGTGCCAGCAGTTTAAACCCGGACTACTACGAGCAGTACTTC; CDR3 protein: CASSLNPDYYEQYF
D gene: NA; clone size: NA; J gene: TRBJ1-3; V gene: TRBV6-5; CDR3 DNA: TGTGCCAGCTCCGAGCGGGGGAAAGGAAACACCATATATTTT; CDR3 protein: CASSERGKGNTIYF
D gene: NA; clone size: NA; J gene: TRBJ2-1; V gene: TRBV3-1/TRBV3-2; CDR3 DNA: TGTGCCAGCAGCCCAATGGGACACCTCGCAGACAATGAGCAGTTCTTC; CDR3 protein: CASSPMGHLADNEQFF
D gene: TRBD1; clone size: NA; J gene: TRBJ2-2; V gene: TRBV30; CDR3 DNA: TGTGCCTGGAGTACTCCCGGGACAGGGGACACCGGGGAGCTGTTTTTT; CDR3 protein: CAWSTPGTGDTGELFF
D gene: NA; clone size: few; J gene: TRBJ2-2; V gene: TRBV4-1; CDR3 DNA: TGCGCCAGCAGCCTGCTATTCACCGGGGAGCTGTTTTTT; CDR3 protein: CASSLLFTGELFF
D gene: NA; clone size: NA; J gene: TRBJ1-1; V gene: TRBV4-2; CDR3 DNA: TGTGCCAGCAGCCAGACGGGGTATACGGCTGAAGCTTTCTTT; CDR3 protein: CASSQTGYTAEAFF
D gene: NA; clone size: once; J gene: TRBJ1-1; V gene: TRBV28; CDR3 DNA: TGTGCCAGCAGTAGAGGAGTCACTGAAGCTTTCTTT; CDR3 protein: CASSRGVTEAFF
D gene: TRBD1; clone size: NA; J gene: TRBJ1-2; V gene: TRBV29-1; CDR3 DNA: TGCAGCGTTGTAGGGGGCGAAGGCTATGGCTACACCTTC; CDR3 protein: CSVVGGEGYGYTF
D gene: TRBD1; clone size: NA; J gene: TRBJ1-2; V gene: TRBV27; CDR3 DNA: TGTGCCAGCAGTTATGACAGGGGATTTAACTATGGCTACACCTTC; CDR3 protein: CASSYDRGFNYGYTF
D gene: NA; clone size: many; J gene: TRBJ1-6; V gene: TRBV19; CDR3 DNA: TGTGCCAGTATGAGGCGGGCACCCGCCTCCTATAATTCACCCCTCCACTTT; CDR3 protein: CASMRRAPASYNSPLHF
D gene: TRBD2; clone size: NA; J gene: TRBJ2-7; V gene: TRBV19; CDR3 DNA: TGTGCCAGTAGTAGCGGGAGGGGCGAGTACGAGCAGTACTTC; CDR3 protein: CASSSGRGEYEQYF
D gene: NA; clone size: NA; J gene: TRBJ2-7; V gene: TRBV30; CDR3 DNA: TGTGCCTGGAGTGTGGTGGGTCAGGGGTACTACGAGCAGTACTTC; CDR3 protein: CAWSVVGQGYYEQYF
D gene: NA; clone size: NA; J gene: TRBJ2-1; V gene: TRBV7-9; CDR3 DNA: TGTGCCAGCAGCTCCCCCCCTAGGGGCAATGAGCAGTTCTTC; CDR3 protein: CASSSPPRGNEQFF
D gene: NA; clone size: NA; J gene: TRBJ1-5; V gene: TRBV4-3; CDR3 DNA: TGCGCCAGCAGCCAAGATTTGCGAAATCAGCCCCAGCATTTT; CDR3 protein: CASSQDLRNQPQHF
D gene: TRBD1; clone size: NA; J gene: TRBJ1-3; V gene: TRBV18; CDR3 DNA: TGTGCCAGCTCACCATTTACAGGGGGCCTTGGAAACACCATATATTTT; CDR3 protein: CASSPFTGGLGNTIYF
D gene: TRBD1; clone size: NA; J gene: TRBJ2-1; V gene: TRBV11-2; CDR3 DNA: TGTGCCAGCAGTTCAGACAGGGGGTCCTACAATGAGCAGTTCTTC; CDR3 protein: CASSSDRGSYNEQFF
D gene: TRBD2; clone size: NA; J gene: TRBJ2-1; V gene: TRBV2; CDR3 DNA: TGTGCCAGGGGGTTCAGGACTAGCGGGACTAATGAGCAGTTCTTC; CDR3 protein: CARGFRTSGTNEQFF
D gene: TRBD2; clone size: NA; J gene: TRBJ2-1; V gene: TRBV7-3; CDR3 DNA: TGTGCCAGCAGCATTAGAGGACTAGCGGGATTCGATGAGCAGTTCTTC; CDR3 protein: CASSIRGLAGFDEQFF
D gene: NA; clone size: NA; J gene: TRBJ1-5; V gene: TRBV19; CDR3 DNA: TGTGCCAGTAGTGTACAGGGTGCTCAGCCCCAGCATTTT; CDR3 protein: CASSVQGAQPQHF
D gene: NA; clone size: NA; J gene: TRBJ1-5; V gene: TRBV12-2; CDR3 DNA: TGTGCAAGTCGCTTCAGAAGAAAGGGACAGGGTGACCAGCCCCAGCATTTT; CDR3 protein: CASRFRRKGQGDQPQHF
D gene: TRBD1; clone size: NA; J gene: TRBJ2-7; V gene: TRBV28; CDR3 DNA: TGTGCCAGCAAATTAAGGGACAGGGTAAACGAGCAGTACTTC; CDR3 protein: CASKLRDRVNEQYF
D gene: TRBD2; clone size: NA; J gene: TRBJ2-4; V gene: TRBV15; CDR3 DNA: TGTGCCACCAGCACCGAGACTAGCGGGAGGGACATTCAGTACTTC; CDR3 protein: CATSTETSGRDIQYF
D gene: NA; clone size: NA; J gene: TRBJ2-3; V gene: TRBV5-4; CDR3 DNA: TGTGCCAGCAGCTTGGTTACAGGGTTCACAGATACGCAGTATTTT; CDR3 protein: CASSLVTGFTDTQYF
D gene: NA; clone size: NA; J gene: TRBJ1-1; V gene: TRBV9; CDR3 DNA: TGTGCCAGCAGCCCATCACAGGGTTTGGTGGACACTGAAGCTTTCTTT; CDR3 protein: CASSPSQGLVDTEAFF
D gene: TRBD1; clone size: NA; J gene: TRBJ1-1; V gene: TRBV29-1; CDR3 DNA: TGCAGCGCTAGGGACAGATTGGGTTACCGGGGAGCTTTCTTT; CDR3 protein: CSARDRLGYRGAFF
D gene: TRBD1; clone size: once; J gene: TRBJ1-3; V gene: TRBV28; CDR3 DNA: TGTGCCAGCTGGGCGGGACAGGGTACCGGAAACACCATATATTTT; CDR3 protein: CASWAGQGTGNTIYF
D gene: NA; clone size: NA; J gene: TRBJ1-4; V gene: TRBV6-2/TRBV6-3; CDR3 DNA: TGTGCCAGCAGTCCACGGGAATCGATTGGAGAAAAACTGTTTTTT; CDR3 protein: CASSPRESIGEKLFF